Following are 8 T cell receptor beta chains from one sample sequenced in a study of radiation and T cells in renal cell carcinoma. Produced via immunoSEQ multiplex PCR; TCRdb's table is partial and in-frame only. The sample includes around 100,000 clones, approximately 80% of them seen just once. The time point is: blood 4 weeks post-SBRT, at nephrectomy. Specified treatment: 15 Gy SBRT to primary tumor, nephrectomy 4 weeks later. The material was blood, obtained from a patient whose treatment included radiotherapy and nephrectomy. The receptor set was obtained from a man in his 60s with renal cell carcinoma.

The chain joins TRBV29-1 to TRBJ2-2, with 7 bases lining up with TRBD2. Losses at the gene ends were 5 bases for V and 3 bases for J; bases not matched to a gene: 6. The CDR3 consists of 14 residues. The germline CDR1 and CDR2 sequences are SQVTM and ANQGSEA. The CDR3: CSVQSGGYTGELFF. The DNA of the CDR3 is TGCAGCGTTCAATCCGGGGGGTACACCGGGGAGCTGTTTTTT.

Remarks on this clone: Within the sample, other DNA sequences also encode this same CDR3. This sequence joins TRBV5-1 and TRBJ2-3; maybe TRBD2 (5 bases). Germline V gene lookup returns CDR1 SGHRS and CDR2 YFSETQ. Between the trimmed V and J ends, which lost 1 base and 3 bases, there was a span of 9 bases. The CDR3 spans 14 residues. CDR3 sequence: CASSLSGGTDTQYF. The CDR3 region has the DNA TGCGCCAGCAGCTTGAGCGGAGGAACAGATACGCAGTATTTT.

This chain joins TRBV19 and TRBJ2-7; TRBD1 matches 9 bases. Germline lookup yields CDR1 LNHDA and CDR2 SQIVND (reference sequence). The CDR3 sequence is 15 residues long. Trimming cost V 6 bases and J 0 bases; bases outside gene matches: 6. CDR3 region: CASRGQGESSYEQYF. Written as DNA, the CDR3 is TGTGCCAGTAGGGGACAGGGTGAAAGCTCCTACGAGCAGTACTTC.

The gene calls are TRBV10-3 and TRBJ2-2, with 9 bases matching TRBD1. This CDR3 spans 13 amino acids. V shed 4 bases, J shed 8 bases, and the junction held 2 bases outside the gene matches. Germline lookup yields CDR1 ENHRY and CDR2 SYGVKD. The CDR3 sequence is CAISGTGAGELFF. For the CDR3, the DNA is TGTGCCATCAGTGGGACAGGGGCTGGGGAGCTGTTTTTT.

The chain links TRBV5-4 to TRBJ2-5; 8 bases align to TRBD1. The V segment lost 4 bases and the J segment 10 bases; nucleotides outside the gene matches: 18. The CDR3 sequence is 16 residues long. Germline V gives CDR1 SGHNT, CDR2 YYREEE (reference sequence). The CDR3 is CASSPQGGQGRMGQYF. CDR3 bases: TGTGCCAGCAGCCCCCAGGGAGGACAGGGTCGGATGGGCCAGTACTTC.

This sequence joins TRBV6-1 and TRBJ1-5; a possible D gene is TRBD1 (6 bases). Germline values: CDR1 MNHNS, CDR2 SASEGT. Trimming took off 3 bases at V and 4 bases at J, with 13 bases between the two ends. The CDR3 contains 15 residues. The CDR3: CASSDRDTRNQPQHF. The CDR3 region has the DNA TGTGCCAGCAGTGACCGGGACACCCGTAATCAGCCCCAGCATTTT.

The sample holds a few counts of this clone. The genes are TRBV28 and TRBJ2-7; D might be TRBD1 (5 bases). Germline V CDR1 and CDR2: MDHEN, SYDVKM. V was trimmed by 2 bases and J by 2 bases, leaving 22 bases between them. This CDR3 contains 18 residues. In DNA, the CDR3 is TGTGCCAGCAGTTTACCGTTGGGGCTCTACGCTCTCACCTACGAGCAGTACTTC. Protein product: CASSLPLGLYALTYEQYF. Full variable domain (outside the CDR3, taken from reference TRBV28 and TRBJ2-7): DVKVTQSSRYLVKRTGEKVFLECVQDMDHENMFWYRQDPGLGLRLIYFSYDVKMKEKGDIPEGYSVSREKKERFSLILESASTNQTSMYLCASSLPLGLYALTYEQYFGPGTRLTVT.

This clone came up a few times. The chain recombines TRBV6-6 with TRBJ1-4; D is uncertain. V gave up 5 bases and J gave up 0 bases, with 13 bases separating them. The CDR3 is made up of 16 amino acids. Germline CDR1 and CDR2: MNHNY and SVGAGI (reference sequence). For the CDR3, the DNA is TGTGCCAGCAGTGGCCCCGACGGATCAACTAATGAAAAACTGTTTTTT. As protein: CASSGPDGSTNEKLFF.